The clone carrying this T cell receptor beta chain was recorded once. Its antigen is not identified. The entry originates in a study of cytotoxic CD8 clonotypes in ibrutinib-treated CLL. General study points: The study found clonality rose at ibrutinib response, then fell toward baseline at progression. Sample timing was unmatched between remission and later-progressing patients; lymph nodes unstudied. Patients had baseline clonality above age-matched healthy donors, and this clonality moved with circulating CD8+ T-cell counts.

V lost 0 bases, J lost 10 bases, and 3 bases stayed unmatched. The CDR3 spans 13 residues. Germline V gene sequence: CDR1 SGHDT, CDR2 YYEEEE. Libraries were prepared by immunoSEQ multiplex PCR; TCRdb keeps only in-frame clonotypes and omits some of them. This repertoire shows about 68,000 clones, about 64% found once; its top ten account for around 5.7%. The gene calls are TRBV5-6 and TRBJ2-5, with TRBD1 matching 10 bases. The source was PBMCs, collected after 12 months of ibrutinib treatment. This clonotype was obtained from a human donor with chronic lymphocytic leukemia. CDR3 sequence: CASSLGTGGRQYF. The CDR3, as DNA: TGTGCCAGCAGCTTGGGGACAGGGGGTCGCCAGTACTTC.